This TCR beta chain is drawn from a study of radiotherapy plus CTLA-4 blockade in lung cancer. Across the whole study: 18% of patients responded objectively, and around 31% achieved disease control.

Findings of the study overall: Blood-borne expansion of tumor-derived TCR clones followed radiotherapy plus ipilimumab. Interferon-beta, together with early blood T cell clone dynamics, reportedly best predicted response.

Focal radiation with ipilimumab CTLA-4 blockade was given to patients with chemo-refractory metastatic non-small-cell lung cancer. Measured with immunoSEQ multiplex PCR; TCRdb has only the in-frame clones, and not every one. The sample lists approximately 110,000 clones; roughly 80% were seen once. Germline assignment: CDR1 LGHNA and CDR2 YSLEER. The CDR3 has 14 amino acids. V lost 5 bases to trimming and J lost 7 bases; unmatched junction nucleotides: 7. There are a few counts of this clone. Its target is unknown. This sequence was found in a human donor with non-small cell lung cancer that progressed on radiotherapy plus ipilimumab. Some clones in this sample may be carry-over from other donors' samples. The sample was peripheral blood, taken from a patient treated with radiotherapy plus ipilimumab. The chain carries TRBV4-3 and TRBJ1-5; 8 bases are shared with TRBD1. The CDR3 is CASSVYRGGQPQHF. As DNA, the CDR3 is TGCGCCAGCAGCGTATACAGGGGGGGGCAGCCCCAGCATTTT.